The present T cell receptor beta chain was sequenced within a study of Graves' ophthalmopathy and Graves' hyperthyroidism. General observations from the study: A 13-signature model separated ophthalmopathy from stable hyperthyroidism, reaching approximately 88% sensitivity and around 79% specificity cross-validated. Most expanded thyroid clonotypes above 0.001 frequency also appeared in blood.

Hyperthyroidism patients were newly diagnosed, under 2 months' duration, aged 18 to 65. RNA transcripts were the source from which TCR beta CDR3 regions were amplified. The authors performed first-round RT-PCR with HTBI primers and then a second-round multiplex PCR. TCRdb re-analysed the multiplex PCR reads in MiXCR, keeping a single row per CDR3 protein. In the table there are a few hundred thousand distinct CDR3 sequences, roughly 15% of which are singletons. This clonotype was recorded at least ten times. The antigen is unknown. This receptor was taken from an adult woman with stable Graves' hyperthyroidism. Sequencing was done on a sample of peripheral blood.

CDR3 sequence: CASSPTVYYGYTF. The CDR3 nucleotides read TGTGCCAGCAGTCCCACAGTATACTATGGCTACACCTTC. The V gene is TRBV12-3 or TRBV12-4, the J gene TRBJ1-2, with D hard to call. The CDR3 totals 13 residues. V dropped 5 bases and J dropped 3 bases, with 10 bases sitting between them.